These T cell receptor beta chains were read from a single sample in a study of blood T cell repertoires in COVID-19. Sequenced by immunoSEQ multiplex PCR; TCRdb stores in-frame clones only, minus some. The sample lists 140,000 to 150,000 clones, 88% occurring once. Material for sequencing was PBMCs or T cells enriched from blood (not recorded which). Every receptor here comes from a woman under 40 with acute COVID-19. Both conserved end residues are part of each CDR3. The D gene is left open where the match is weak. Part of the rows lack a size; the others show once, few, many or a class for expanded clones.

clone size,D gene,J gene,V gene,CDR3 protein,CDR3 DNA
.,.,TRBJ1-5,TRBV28,CASSFQGNQPQHF,TGTGCCAGCAGTTTCCAGGGAAATCAGCCCCAGCATTTT
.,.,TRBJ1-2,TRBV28,CASSFFKDFGYGYTF,TGTGCCAGCAGTTTTTTTAAAGATTTCGGTTATGGCTACACCTTC
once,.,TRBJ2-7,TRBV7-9,CASSLAASGGYEQYF,TGTGCCAGCAGCTTAGCGGCCAGCGGAGGCTACGAGCAGTACTTC
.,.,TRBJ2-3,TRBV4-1,CASSQALGASTDTQYF,TGCGCCAGCAGCCAAGCCCTCGGTGCTAGCACAGATACGCAGTATTTT
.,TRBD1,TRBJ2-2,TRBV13,CASSRTGGRTGELFF,TGTGCCAGCAGCCGGACAGGGGGCAGGACCGGGGAGCTGTTTTTT
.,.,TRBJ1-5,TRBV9,CASSLTGSNQPQHF,TGTGCCAGCAGCCTCACAGGGAGCAATCAGCCCCAGCATTTT
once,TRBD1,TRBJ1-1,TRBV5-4,CASNQDRGTEAFF,TGTGCCAGCAACCAGGACAGGGGGACTGAAGCTTTCTTT
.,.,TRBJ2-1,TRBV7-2,CASSHYQYNEQFF,TGTGCCAGCAGCCATTACCAGTACAATGAGCAGTTCTTC
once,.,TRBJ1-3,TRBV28,CASSVSSGNTIYF,TGTGCCAGCAGTGTCAGCTCTGGAAACACCATATATTTT
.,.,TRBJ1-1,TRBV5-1,CASSLSGVNTEAFF,TGCGCCAGCAGCTTGTCAGGGGTAAACACTGAAGCTTTCTTT
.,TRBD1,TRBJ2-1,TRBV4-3,CASSQVAGQGNEQFF,TGCGCCAGCAGCCAAGTAGCGGGACAGGGGAATGAGCAGTTCTTC
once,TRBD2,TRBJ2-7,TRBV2,CASGASSGEFYEQYF,TGTGCCAGCGGGGCTTCTAGCGGCGAGTTCTACGAGCAGTACTTC
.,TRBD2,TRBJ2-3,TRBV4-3,CASSQETGLAGMADTQYF,TGCGCCAGCAGCCAAGAGACGGGACTAGCGGGAATGGCAGATACGCAGTATTTT
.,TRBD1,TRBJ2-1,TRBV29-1,CSGGAGTGNNEQFF,TGCAGCGGAGGAGCCGGGACAGGGAACAATGAGCAGTTCTTC
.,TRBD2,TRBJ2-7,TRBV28,CASRPRLAGLHEQYF,TGTGCCAGCAGGCCTAGACTAGCGGGACTCCACGAGCAGTACTTC
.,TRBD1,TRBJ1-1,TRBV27,CASSDDRAQAFF,TGTGCCAGCAGTGATGACAGGGCTCAAGCTTTCTTT
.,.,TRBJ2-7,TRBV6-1,CASSPSYEQYF,TGTGCCAGCAGTCCGTCTTACGAGCAGTACTTC
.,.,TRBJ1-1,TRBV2,CASSHLRTEAFF,TGTGCCAGCAGTCACCTACGCACTGAAGCTTTCTTT
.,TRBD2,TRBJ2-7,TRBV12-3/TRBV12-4,CASSLGTKYEQYF,TGTGCCAGCAGTTTGGGGACTAAATACGAGCAGTACTTC
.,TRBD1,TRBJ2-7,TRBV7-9,CASHSTGTGGSYEQYF,TGTGCCAGCCATTCGACCGGGACAGGGGGATCCTACGAGCAGTACTTC
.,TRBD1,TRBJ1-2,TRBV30,CAWSKGTGAVWYGYTF,TGTGCCTGGAGTAAAGGGACAGGGGCAGTCTGGTATGGCTACACCTTC
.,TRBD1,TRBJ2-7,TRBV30,CAWSATDRASEQYF,TGTGCCTGGAGTGCTACGGACAGGGCGTCCGAGCAGTACTTC
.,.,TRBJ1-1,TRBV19,CASSSRGARGKHEAFF,TGTGCCAGTAGTAGCCGCGGGGCTCGGGGAAAACATGAAGCTTTCTTT
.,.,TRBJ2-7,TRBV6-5,CASSYGGDISSEQYF,TGTGCCAGCAGTTACGGGGGGGACATATCGAGCGAGCAGTACTTC
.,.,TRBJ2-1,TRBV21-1,CASSAGTGSYNEQFF,TGTGCCAGCAGCGCGGGGACGGGCTCCTACAATGAGCAGTTCTTC
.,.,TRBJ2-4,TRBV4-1,CASSQAGGGYANIQYF,TGCGCCAGCAGCCAAGCAGGCGGAGGATATGCAAACATTCAGTACTTC
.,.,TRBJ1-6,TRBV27,CASRLAREGFSPLHF,TGTGCCAGCAGACTAGCCAGGGAAGGGTTTTCACCCCTCCACTTT
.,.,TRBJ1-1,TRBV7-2,CASSLGGGNTEAFF,TGTGCCAGCAGCTTAGGCGGGGGGAACACTGAAGCTTTCTTT
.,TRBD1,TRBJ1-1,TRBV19,CASSIEPQGLGTEAFF,TGTGCCAGTAGTATAGAGCCACAGGGGTTGGGCACTGAAGCTTTCTTT
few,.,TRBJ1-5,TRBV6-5,CASSYSRYSNQPQHF,TGTGCCAGCAGTTACTCGAGATATAGCAATCAGCCCCAGCATTTT
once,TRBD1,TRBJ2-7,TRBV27,CASSGYGTGVSYEQYF,TGTGCCAGCAGTGGATACGGGACAGGGGTATCTTACGAGCAGTACTTC
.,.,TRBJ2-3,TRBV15,CATSRDQQGDTQYF,TGTGCCACCAGCAGGGACCAGCAGGGAGATACGCAGTATTTT
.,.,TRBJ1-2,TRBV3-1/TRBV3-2,CASSQDYRGLSGGYTF,TGTGCCAGCAGCCAAGATTATCGGGGATTATCGGGTGGCTACACCTTC
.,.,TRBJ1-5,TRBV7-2,CASSLSAGKVQPQHF,TGTGCCAGCAGCTTATCGGCGGGGAAGGTTCAGCCCCAGCATTTT
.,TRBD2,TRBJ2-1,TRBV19,CASSIGGRGYNEQFF,TGTGCCAGTAGTATTGGCGGGAGGGGCTACAATGAGCAGTTCTTC
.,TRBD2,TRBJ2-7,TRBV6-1,CASSGSGNDPNYEQYF,TGTGCCAGCAGTGGAAGCGGGAATGATCCCAACTACGAGCAGTACTTC